The table lists the clone carrying this T cell receptor (beta chain) with a few counts. The sample belongs to a study of blood T cell repertoires in COVID-19. Background on the study: Spain, Italy and the United States supplied samples that represented acute and convalescent COVID-19. In each case, the material was cDNA or gDNA derived from T cells, B-cell-depleted T cells, or PBMCs.

Trimming stripped 4 bases from V and 1 base from J, with 11 bases between. Germline V gene data show CDR1 as MNHEY and CDR2 as SVGAGI. This CDR3 is 15 amino acids long. In the source study's methods: Amplification with reference gene primers provided the estimates of nucleated cell counts. TCRdb's table, derived via immunoSEQ multiplex PCR, lists solely in-frame clones and lacks some. V and J calls plus clone size are reproduced from that table; the DNA served to infer D and trimming. The data hold 15,000 to 20,000 clones, with around nine tenths observed a single time. This sequence joins TRBV6-5 and TRBJ2-1, with D unclear. The source is a man aged 55 to 69 with active COVID-19. Sequences were obtained from peripheral blood. CDR3 region: CASSSSATSYNEQFF. In nucleotides, the CDR3 is TGTGCCAGCAGTTCCTCCGCCACATCCTACAATGAGCAGTTCTTC.